The rows below give T cell receptor beta chains drawn from one sample of a study of vaccination effects on CD4 cells after COVID-19. These receptors' targets are unknown. Using immunoSEQ multiplex PCR, the repertoire was profiled, and TCRdb retains in-frame clones only, with some absent. Here the sample spans 15,000 to 20,000 clones, about four fifths being singletons. Here the sequenced sample was CD4+ T cells from PBMCs cultured with SARS-CoV-2 spike peptides, taken after COVID-19 vaccination. The receptors shown here come from a human donor who had a prior SARS-CoV-2 infection. CDR3s include the opening cysteine and the closing phenylalanine or tryptophan. The D gene is left open where the match is weak. A clone size is listed for some rows: how often the clone was seen (once, few, many), or a class if it is expanded.

clone size: NA
J gene: TRBJ2-7
D gene: NA
V gene: TRBV25-1
CDR3 DNA: TGTGCCAGCAGTGTGGGCAGGGACTCCTACGAGCAGTACTTC
CDR3 protein: CASSVGRDSYEQYF

clone size: medium-sized
J gene: TRBJ2-1
D gene: NA
V gene: TRBV11-1
CDR3 DNA: TGTGCCAGCAGCGACGCCCCTAGCAGGAGGTCCAATGAGCAGTTCTTC
CDR3 protein: CASSDAPSRRSNEQFF

clone size: NA
J gene: TRBJ2-1
D gene: TRBD2
V gene: TRBV2
CDR3 DNA: TGTGCCAGCAGACAAAGCGGGGGTAACAATGAGCAGTTCTTC
CDR3 protein: CASRQSGGNNEQFF

clone size: NA
J gene: TRBJ1-5
D gene: NA
V gene: TRBV5-1
CDR3 DNA: TGCGCCAGCAGCTTGTGGGGGGATAGCAATCAGCCCCAGCATTTT
CDR3 protein: CASSLWGDSNQPQHF

clone size: NA
J gene: TRBJ2-7
D gene: TRBD1
V gene: TRBV7-2
CDR3 DNA: TGTGCCAGCAGCTTATTGGACAGGGATGGGTACGAGCAGTACTTC
CDR3 protein: CASSLLDRDGYEQYF

clone size: NA
J gene: TRBJ2-7
D gene: TRBD1
V gene: TRBV2
CDR3 DNA: TGTGCCAGCAGTAGGGACAGGACCTACGAGCAGTACTTC
CDR3 protein: CASSRDRTYEQYF

clone size: NA
J gene: TRBJ1-2
D gene: NA
V gene: TRBV12-3/TRBV12-4
CDR3 DNA: TGTGCCAGCAGTTTATTGGACGGCTACACCTTC
CDR3 protein: CASSLLDGYTF

clone size: NA
J gene: TRBJ1-2
D gene: NA
V gene: TRBV11-2
CDR3 DNA: TGTGCCAGCAGCTCGCCTGGGCGGTATGGCTACACCTTC
CDR3 protein: CASSSPGRYGYTF

clone size: few
J gene: TRBJ1-4
D gene: NA
V gene: TRBV9
CDR3 DNA: TGTGCCAGCAGCGTACCCGAAAACTTGATGGGAGAACTGTTTTTT
CDR3 protein: CASSVPENLMGELFF

clone size: once
J gene: TRBJ2-7
D gene: NA
V gene: TRBV21-1
CDR3 DNA: TGTGCCAGCAGTCCTAGACAGGGGGATGGCGAGCAGTACTTC
CDR3 protein: CASSPRQGDGEQYF

clone size: NA
J gene: TRBJ2-7
D gene: NA
V gene: TRBV7-8
CDR3 DNA: TGTGCCAGCAGCCAGGGACCATATTACGAGCAGTACTTC
CDR3 protein: CASSQGPYYEQYF

clone size: NA
J gene: TRBJ1-5
D gene: TRBD1
V gene: TRBV5-6
CDR3 DNA: TGTGCCAGCAGCTTGTCCGGGACAGGGGGCTGGGTTCAGCCCCAGCATTTT
CDR3 protein: CASSLSGTGGWVQPQHF

clone size: NA
J gene: TRBJ2-3
D gene: NA
V gene: TRBV18
CDR3 DNA: TGTGCCAGCTCACCACCTCAAGGTCTCACAGATACGCAGTATTTT
CDR3 protein: CASSPPQGLTDTQYF

clone size: NA
J gene: TRBJ1-6
D gene: TRBD1
V gene: TRBV27
CDR3 DNA: TGTGCCAGCAGTCCCGTACCGGGACAGCGCCTTGGCCGAACCCTCCACTTT
CDR3 protein: CASSPVPGQRLGRTLHF

clone size: once
J gene: TRBJ1-1
D gene: NA
V gene: TRBV29-1
CDR3 DNA: TGCAGTTTCGGTTTCGGACTGGAATCCACTGAAGCTTTCTTT
CDR3 protein: CSFGFGLESTEAFF

clone size: NA
J gene: TRBJ1-3
D gene: NA
V gene: TRBV5-1
CDR3 DNA: TGCGCCAGCAGCTCCGGGACACTCAACACCATATATTTT
CDR3 protein: CASSSGTLNTIYF

clone size: NA
J gene: TRBJ2-7
D gene: TRBD2
V gene: TRBV5-1
CDR3 DNA: TGCGCCAGCAGCTTGGCATTGGGACTAGACCCCTTCAGCTCCTACGAGCAGTACTTC
CDR3 protein: CASSLALGLDPFSSYEQYF

clone size: few
J gene: TRBJ1-1
D gene: NA
V gene: TRBV18
CDR3 DNA: TGTGCCAGCTCACCCCCCACAGCTACTGCTTTCTTT
CDR3 protein: CASSPPTATAFF

clone size: NA
J gene: TRBJ2-1
D gene: TRBD1
V gene: TRBV18
CDR3 DNA: TGTGCCAGCTCTACGGACAGGGGCAATGAGCAGTTCTTC
CDR3 protein: CASSTDRGNEQFF

clone size: NA
J gene: TRBJ1-4
D gene: TRBD1
V gene: TRBV5-1
CDR3 DNA: TGCGCCAGCAGTTCCCAGGGGGCCCGCGGTGAAAAACTGTTTTTT
CDR3 protein: CASSSQGARGEKLFF

clone size: once
J gene: TRBJ1-1
D gene: NA
V gene: TRBV19
CDR3 DNA: TGTGCCAGTAGTATATCCCGCGGGCTTGAAGCTTTCTTT
CDR3 protein: CASSISRGLEAFF

clone size: NA
J gene: TRBJ2-7
D gene: TRBD2
V gene: TRBV4-2
CDR3 DNA: TGTGCCAGCAGCCAAGACAGGGAAATAGCGGGACCTGCCCCCTACGAGCAGTACTTC
CDR3 protein: CASSQDREIAGPAPYEQYF

clone size: NA
J gene: TRBJ1-3
D gene: NA
V gene: TRBV6-5
CDR3 DNA: TGTGCCAGCAGTTCGCGTTGGGGGGTTCGATTGAACACCATATATTTT
CDR3 protein: CASSSRWGVRLNTIYF

clone size: few
J gene: TRBJ2-2
D gene: NA
V gene: TRBV7-9
CDR3 DNA: TGTGCCAGCAGCCGTATGCAGGGCCGGAGGGTATTCACCGGGGAGCTGTTTTTT
CDR3 protein: CASSRMQGRRVFTGELFF

clone size: NA
J gene: TRBJ1-2
D gene: NA
V gene: TRBV7-9
CDR3 DNA: TGTGCCAGCAGTTTTAGGATGGGGGCCAACCACTATGGCTACACCTTC
CDR3 protein: CASSFRMGANHYGYTF

clone size: NA
J gene: TRBJ1-6
D gene: NA
V gene: TRBV9
CDR3 DNA: TGTGCCAGCAGCGTAGGGATGGATTCACCCCTCCACTTT
CDR3 protein: CASSVGMDSPLHF

clone size: NA
J gene: TRBJ1-5
D gene: NA
V gene: TRBV27
CDR3 DNA: TGTGCCAGCAGTCGTTTGGGAGATCAGCCCCAGCATTTT
CDR3 protein: CASSRLGDQPQHF

clone size: NA
J gene: TRBJ2-4
D gene: NA
V gene: TRBV5-1
CDR3 DNA: TGCGCCAGCAGCTTGGGTGAAGGGCAAACTTGGGTTCAGTACTTC
CDR3 protein: CASSLGEGQTWVQYF

clone size: few
J gene: TRBJ1-5
D gene: NA
V gene: TRBV5-5
CDR3 DNA: TGTGCCAGCAGCGCAGAGAGGTGGCAGCCCCAGCATTTT
CDR3 protein: CASSAERWQPQHF

clone size: NA
J gene: TRBJ2-1
D gene: TRBD2
V gene: TRBV11-3
CDR3 DNA: TGTGCCAGCAGCTTGGCTCTAGCGGGAGGGAATGAGCAGTTCTTC
CDR3 protein: CASSLALAGGNEQFF

clone size: NA
J gene: TRBJ2-1
D gene: TRBD2
V gene: TRBV7-2
CDR3 DNA: TGTGCCAGCAGCTTAAGAGCGGGGGAGGTTGGCTACAATGAGCAGTTCTTC
CDR3 protein: CASSLRAGEVGYNEQFF

clone size: NA
J gene: TRBJ2-5
D gene: NA
V gene: TRBV5-5
CDR3 DNA: TGTGCCAGCAGCTTGGAAGCCTCCAGGGAGACCCAGTACTTC
CDR3 protein: CASSLEASRETQYF

clone size: NA
J gene: TRBJ2-1
D gene: TRBD2
V gene: TRBV2
CDR3 DNA: TGTGCCAGCAGTGAAGGGACTAGCAGAAAGCAGTTCTTC
CDR3 protein: CASSEGTSRKQFF

clone size: NA
J gene: TRBJ1-1
D gene: NA
V gene: TRBV18
CDR3 DNA: TGTGCCAGCTCACCATCGAAGGGAGATCGTCCTGAAGCTTTCTTT
CDR3 protein: CASSPSKGDRPEAFF

clone size: NA
J gene: TRBJ2-5
D gene: NA
V gene: TRBV5-5
CDR3 DNA: TGTGCCAGCAGCTTGTTCCTGCAAGAGACCCAGTACTTC
CDR3 protein: CASSLFLQETQYF

clone size: few
J gene: TRBJ1-2
D gene: NA
V gene: TRBV4-1
CDR3 DNA: TGCGCCAGCAGCCATCAGGGACGAAACTATGGCTACACCTTC
CDR3 protein: CASSHQGRNYGYTF

clone size: once
J gene: TRBJ2-5
D gene: NA
V gene: TRBV7-2
CDR3 DNA: TGTGCCAGCAGCTTAGCTAGTGAGACCCAGTACTTC
CDR3 protein: CASSLASETQYF

clone size: once
J gene: TRBJ2-5
D gene: NA
V gene: TRBV9
CDR3 DNA: TGTGCCAGCAGCGTAGCTCCAACGGCGACCCAAGAGACCCAGTACTTC
CDR3 protein: CASSVAPTATQETQYF

clone size: NA
J gene: TRBJ1-2
D gene: NA
V gene: TRBV3-1/TRBV3-2
CDR3 DNA: TGTGCCAGCAGCCAAGCCCCCTATGGCTACACCTTC
CDR3 protein: CASSQAPYGYTF

clone size: NA
J gene: TRBJ2-3
D gene: NA
V gene: TRBV5-1
CDR3 DNA: TGCGCCAGCAAGAGCACAGATACGCAGTATTTT
CDR3 protein: CASKSTDTQYF

clone size: few
J gene: TRBJ1-5
D gene: TRBD1
V gene: TRBV4-1
CDR3 DNA: TGCGCCAGCAGCCAAGACGACAGGGACCAGCCCCAGCATTTT
CDR3 protein: CASSQDDRDQPQHF

clone size: few
J gene: TRBJ2-7
D gene: NA
V gene: TRBV7-2
CDR3 DNA: TGTGCCAGCAGCGTACGGCGGGACTCCTACGAGCAGTACTTC
CDR3 protein: CASSVRRDSYEQYF

clone size: NA
J gene: TRBJ2-3
D gene: TRBD2
V gene: TRBV7-3
CDR3 DNA: TGTGCCAGCAGCTTTCAGGGCGGGAGGAGGTCAGATACGCAGTATTTT
CDR3 protein: CASSFQGGRRSDTQYF

clone size: NA
J gene: TRBJ2-7
D gene: TRBD2
V gene: TRBV7-2
CDR3 DNA: TGTGCCAGCAGCCCCCCTCGGGGTCGCGGGGGTTCCTACGAGCAGTACTTC
CDR3 protein: CASSPPRGRGGSYEQYF

clone size: NA
J gene: TRBJ1-2
D gene: TRBD1
V gene: TRBV2
CDR3 DNA: TGTGCCAGCAGTGCTTACAGGGGGAACTATGGCTACACCTTC
CDR3 protein: CASSAYRGNYGYTF

clone size: NA
J gene: TRBJ2-1
D gene: NA
V gene: TRBV5-4
CDR3 DNA: TGTGCCAGCAGCTCCTGGACTGGGGGAAATGAGCAGTTCTTC
CDR3 protein: CASSSWTGGNEQFF

clone size: few
J gene: TRBJ2-1
D gene: TRBD2
V gene: TRBV5-5
CDR3 DNA: TGTGCCAGCAGCTTACGGACTAGCGGGGGGACTGAGCAGTTCTTC
CDR3 protein: CASSLRTSGGTEQFF

clone size: NA
J gene: TRBJ2-7
D gene: NA
V gene: TRBV11-3
CDR3 DNA: TGTGCCGGGGACAAGGGAGAGTGGGTTGACTACGAGCAGTACTTC
CDR3 protein: CAGDKGEWVDYEQYF

clone size: NA
J gene: TRBJ2-1
D gene: TRBD1
V gene: TRBV2
CDR3 DNA: TGTGCCAGCAAGACTGAACAGGGGACCGCGGAGCAGTTCTTC
CDR3 protein: CASKTEQGTAEQFF

clone size: NA
J gene: TRBJ1-1
D gene: NA
V gene: TRBV30
CDR3 DNA: TGTGCCTGGAGTTTTGCCGGGAAAGCTTTCTTT
CDR3 protein: CAWSFAGKAFF

clone size: NA
J gene: TRBJ2-7
D gene: NA
V gene: TRBV11-3
CDR3 DNA: TGTGCCAGCAGCTTTGGGCGGGAAGGATACGAGCAGTACTTC
CDR3 protein: CASSFGREGYEQYF

clone size: NA
J gene: TRBJ2-3
D gene: NA
V gene: TRBV7-2
CDR3 DNA: TGTGCCAGCAGCTTAGTTAGAGCTAGCACAGATACGCAGTATTTT
CDR3 protein: CASSLVRASTDTQYF

clone size: NA
J gene: TRBJ2-2
D gene: TRBD1
V gene: TRBV20-1
CDR3 DNA: TGCAGTGCTAGTAAAGGACAGGGGAGCGGGGAGCTGTTTTTT
CDR3 protein: CSASKGQGSGELFF

clone size: NA
J gene: TRBJ2-5
D gene: NA
V gene: TRBV6-5
CDR3 DNA: TGTGCCAGCAGTTACACTCAGGGTGTAGAGACCCAGTACTTC
CDR3 protein: CASSYTQGVETQYF

clone size: NA
J gene: TRBJ2-3
D gene: NA
V gene: TRBV4-2
CDR3 DNA: TGTGCCAGCAGCCAAGGTCTCGGGGGTGACAAAGACACGCAGTATTTT
CDR3 protein: CASSQGLGGDKDTQYF

clone size: NA
J gene: TRBJ1-2
D gene: NA
V gene: TRBV12-3/TRBV12-4
CDR3 DNA: TGTGCCAGCAGCCCAACAGCGGACTATGGCTACACCTTC
CDR3 protein: CASSPTADYGYTF

clone size: NA
J gene: TRBJ1-2
D gene: NA
V gene: TRBV4-3
CDR3 DNA: TGCGCCAGCAGCCAAGAGTCCGGACGGATCTATGGCTACACCTTC
CDR3 protein: CASSQESGRIYGYTF

clone size: NA
J gene: TRBJ1-4
D gene: NA
V gene: TRBV3-1/TRBV3-2
CDR3 DNA: TGTGCCAGCAGCCAAGATTACGCCAGGGCAACTAATGAAAAACTGTTTTTT
CDR3 protein: CASSQDYARATNEKLFF

clone size: NA
J gene: TRBJ2-3
D gene: NA
V gene: TRBV11-1
CDR3 DNA: TGTGCCAGCAGCCCTAGCCTAGCAGATACGCAGTATTTT
CDR3 protein: CASSPSLADTQYF